This T cell receptor (beta chain) was sequenced for a study of T cells after yellow fever vaccination. V was pared by 1 base and J by 4 bases, with 7 bases of the junction left unmatched. The CDR3 extends over 15 amino acids. In germline, CDR1 is DFQATT, CDR2 SNEGSKA (reference sequence). General study points: A large majority of primary-vaccination clones showed up again after the booster (around 95% CD4, roughly 88% CD8). Abundant clonotypes (contaminants from the bulk population) could be present in FACS-sorted repertoires. Few clonotypes appeared in both CD4 and CD8 compartments.

As regards this clonotype: Its specificity is not known.

Using its own MiXCR run on the 5' RACE reads, TCRdb lists one record per CDR3 protein. The sample holds approximately 550,000 distinct CDR3 sequences, 15% to 20% seen once. The source is a man aged 25 to 45 who received the YFV17D yellow fever vaccine. This specimen consisted of PBMCs, obtained 15 days after the yellow fever booster vaccination. This chain connects TRBV20-1 to TRBJ2-3, with 8 bases that match TRBD2. CDR3 coding DNA: TGCAGTGCTAGAGTCCGTAGCGGGATTGCAGATACGCAGTATTTT. It specifies CSARVRSGIADTQYF.